Following are 24 T cell receptor beta chains from one sample sequenced in a study of cytomegalovirus exposure and HLA in healthy donors. 13 Jbeta primers and 60 Vbeta primers were used for the PCR. Sequencing used immunoSEQ multiplex PCR; TCRdb keeps in-frame clones, though not all of them. In the table there are approximately 100,000 clones, around 84% of which are singletons. The specimen was PBMCs. Receptors originate from a woman aged 40 to 50 in good health and CMV-seropositive.

This chain uses TRBV7-9 with TRBJ2-7, with D possibly TRBD1 on 6 matching bases. The CDR3 has 15 residues. V was shortened by 3 bases and J by 3 bases, with 15 bases between the two germline ends. Germline V gives CDR1 SEHNR, CDR2 FQNEAQ (reference sequence). The CDR3 DNA is TGTGCCAGCAGCTTCCGGACAGACCACATCTACGAGCAGTACTTC. Translated, it gives CASSFRTDHIYEQYF.

The chain employs TRBV11-2 and TRBJ2-1, with 7 nucleotides matching TRBD2. V was pared by 5 bases and J by 7 bases, with 11 bases of the junction left unmatched. Germline V gene lookup returns CDR1 SGHAT and CDR2 FQNNGV. The CDR3 is 15 amino acids. CDR3 region: CASSTAGESWNEQFF. As DNA, the CDR3 is TGTGCCAGCAGCACCGCGGGAGAATCGTGGAATGAGCAGTTCTTC.

The chain joins TRBV19 to TRBJ2-7; TRBD1 might be the D (6 bases). Per the germline V gene, CDR1 is LNHDA and CDR2 is SQIVND (reference sequence). Trimming shortened V by 4 bases and J by 6 bases, and 16 bases separated the two germline ends. CDR3 length equals 14 residues. CDR3 loop: CASSTLDSLGEQYF. The CDR3 DNA reads as TGTGCCAGTAGTACCCTGGACAGCCTCGGCGAGCAGTACTTC.

The chain employs TRBV28 and TRBJ2-6; 9 bases are a match to TRBD2. V shed 7 bases, J shed 0 bases, and the junction held 7 bases outside the gene matches. In germline, CDR1 is MDHEN, CDR2 SYDVKM. The CDR3 consists of 17 residues. The CDR3 loop is CASTPGTSSSGANVLTF. The CDR3 DNA is TGTGCCAGCACCCCCGGGACTAGCAGCTCTGGGGCCAACGTCCTGACTTTC.

The V call is TRBV10-3, the J call TRBJ2-4; 11 nucleotides line up with TRBD2. The V and J ends lost 6 bases and 1 base, in that order; junction bases with no gene match: 11. The CDR3 is 18 residues long. Germline CDR1 is ENHRY and CDR2 is SYGVKD. This chain's CDR3 is CAISQTSGSEGAKNIQYF. The CDR3 DNA sequence: TGTGCCATCAGCCAAACTAGCGGGAGCGAGGGTGCCAAAAACATTCAGTACTTC.

V is TRBV5-1 and J is TRBJ2-1; 9 nucleotides match TRBD2. With 0 bases clipped from V and 9 bases from J, the junction kept 7 bases outside the gene matches. Per germline, CDR1 SGHRS and CDR2 YFSETQ. The CDR3 runs to 15 residues. The DNA for the CDR3 is TGCGCCAGCAGCTTGGGCGGGAGGGCCGGGGGTGAGCAGTTCTTC. Its translation: CASSLGGRAGGEQFF. Looking up the rest from reference TRBV5-1 and TRBJ2-1 gives the full variable domain: KAGVTQTPRYLIKTRGQQVTLSCSPISGHRSVSWYQQTPGQGLQFLFEYFSETQRNKGNFPGRFSGRQFSNSRSEMNVSTLELGDSALYLCASSLGGRAGGEQFFGPGTRLTVL.

J is TRBJ2-1 and V is TRBV11-1, with D maybe TRBD2 (6 bases). CDR1 SGHAT and CDR2 FQDESV come from the germline V gene (reference sequence). The CDR3 consists of 16 residues. V lost 6 bases and J 7 bases, leaving 22 bases between the germline ends. The CDR3 DNA is TGTGCCAGCAGAGACCCGGTGATAGCGGATAGGAATGAGCAGTTCTTC. It codes for CASRDPVIADRNEQFF.

V and J are TRBV27 and TRBJ2-5; TRBD1 might be the D (6 bases). The DNA end favors TRBJ2-7, so the J call may be wrong. Germline assignment: CDR1 MNHEY and CDR2 SMNVEV (reference sequence). The CDR3 has 15 residues. The CDR3 is CASSLGANSPYEQYF. The CDR3 bases are TGTGCCAGCAGTTTGGGGGCTAACAGTCCCTACGAGCAGTACTTC.

For the CDR3, the DNA is TGCGCCAGCAGCTTGTTGTTTAGCGGGAGACCTCTCACCTACGAGCAGTACTTC. Amino acids: CASSLLFSGRPLTYEQYF. The rearrangement links TRBV5-1 to TRBJ2-7, with 9 positions matching TRBD2. V gave up 1 base and J gave up 2 bases; unmatched junction bases: 13. This CDR3 has 18 amino acids. Germline-derived CDR1 and CDR2 are SGHRS and YFSETQ.

This clone was seen a single time. The J gene is TRBJ1-6, the V gene TRBV4-1; TRBD1 matches 11 bases. With 6 bases clipped from V and 13 bases from J, the junction kept 2 bases outside the gene matches. Germline V CDR1 and CDR2: MGHRA, YSYEKL. The CDR3 runs 12 residues. CDR3 residues: CASRDRGQPLHF. The CDR3 region has the DNA TGCGCCAGCAGGGACAGGGGGCAGCCCCTCCACTTT.

This clone was counted a single time. The chain recombines TRBV5-8 with TRBJ2-3, with TRBD2 matching 9 bases. The CDR3 loop spans 15 amino acids. V dropped 4 bases and J dropped 0; count of bases not matched to a gene: 3. The germline gives CDR1 SGHTS, CDR2 YDEGEE. This CDR3 reads CASSRGGASTDTQYF. CDR3 sequence (DNA): TGTGCCAGCAGCCGCGGGGGGGCTAGCACAGATACGCAGTATTTT.

The J gene is TRBJ2-1, the V gene TRBV2, with D unclear. Germline V gene data show CDR1 as SNHLY and CDR2 as FYNNEI. V was pared by 7 bases and J by 2 bases, with 9 bases between. CDR3 length equals 13 residues. The CDR3 sequence is CASTAGPYNEQFF. CDR3 nucleotides: TGTGCCAGCACAGCAGGCCCCTACAATGAGCAGTTCTTC.

About this clone itself: The same CDR3 also results from other DNA sequences found in this sample. V gene TRBV27 combines with J gene TRBJ2-7, with 9 bases that match TRBD1. J lost 4 bases, V lost 3 bases, and 1 base had no gene match. The CDR3 is made up of 13 amino acids. CDR1 is MNHEY, CDR2 SMNVEV, per germline (reference sequence). DNA of the CDR3: TGTGCCAGCAGTTTCGGGACAGGGTACGAGCAGTACTTC. This translates into CASSFGTGYEQYF.

This clone showed up just a few times. The rearrangement uses TRBV27 and TRBJ1-6; 7 positions match TRBD1. V gave up 2 bases and J gave up 13 bases; unmatched junction bases: 11. This CDR3 has 15 amino acids. Germline CDR1 reads MNHEY; CDR2 reads SMNVEV (reference sequence). CDR3 sequence reads: CASSLSPDRALPLHF. Here the CDR3 DNA reads TGTGCCAGCAGTTTAAGCCCCGACAGGGCCCTTCCCCTCCACTTT.

This clone was seen just once. The V and J genes are TRBV5-6 and TRBJ1-1; TRBD1 matches at 8 bases. With 4 bases clipped from V and 8 bases from J, the junction kept 4 bases outside the gene matches. Germline V gives CDR1 SGHDT, CDR2 YYEEEE. The CDR3 runs to 12 residues. CDR3 DNA sequence: TGTGCCAGCAGCGGTACAGGGGGGGAAGCTTTCTTT. Protein: CASSGTGGEAFF. Based on the CDR3 plus reference TRBV5-6 and TRBJ1-1, the full variable domain is DAGVTQSPTHLIKTRGQQVTLRCSPKSGHDTVSWYQQALGQGPQFIFQYYEEEERQRGNFPDRFSGHQFPNYSSELNVNALLLGDSALYLCASSGTGGEAFFGQGTRLTVV.

The rearrangement uses TRBV11-2 and TRBJ2-7; D is possibly TRBD2 (7 bases). The CDR3 runs 13 residues. Germline CDR1 reads SGHAT; CDR2 reads FQNNGV. Trimming took off 5 bases at V and 7 bases at J, with 15 bases between the two ends. CDR3 bases: TGTGCCAGCAGCAAGGGGGGAGCGGGGGAGCAGTACTTC. Protein: CASSKGGAGEQYF.

V usage is TRBV28 and J usage is TRBJ1-5; possibly TRBD1 for D (6 bases). The CDR3 runs 13 residues. V lost 5 bases and J 7 bases, leaving 12 bases between the germline ends. Germline-derived CDR1 and CDR2 are MDHEN and SYDVKM. The CDR3 DNA sequence: TGTGCCAGCAGTAAGGGGGATCGACAGCCCCAGCATTTT. Protein: CASSKGDRQPQHF.

The rearrangement uses TRBV28 and TRBJ2-7, with 11 bases matching TRBD2. This CDR3 comprises 15 residues. V was pared by 6 bases and J by 3 bases, with 7 bases of the junction left unmatched. CDR1 and CDR2 (germline): MDHEN, SYDVKM. The CDR3 reads CASSQTSGRDYEQYF. The CDR3 nucleotides are TGTGCCAGCAGCCAAACTAGCGGGAGAGACTACGAGCAGTACTTC.

This chain joins TRBV5-1 and TRBJ2-5; D is possibly TRBD2 (6 bases). Per germline, CDR1 SGHRS and CDR2 YFSETQ. The CDR3 is made up of 17 amino acids. With 9 bases removed from V and 1 base from J, the gap between germline ends came to 25 bases. CDR3 amino acids: CATQAGHASDPQETQYF. The DNA for the CDR3 is TGCGCCACACAAGCCGGTCATGCTAGCGACCCCCAAGAGACCCAGTACTTC.

The chain has TRBV28 and TRBJ2-7, with D uncertain. With 7 bases removed from V and 3 bases from J, the gap between germline ends came to 16 bases. Germline V gives CDR1 MDHEN, CDR2 SYDVKM. The CDR3 length is 14 residues. The CDR3 spells CASTSIAQNYEQYF. In nucleotides, the CDR3 is TGTGCCAGCACCTCAATCGCACAGAACTACGAGCAGTACTTC.

This clone was counted a few times. The chain recombines TRBV2 with TRBJ1-5; 10 positions agree with TRBD1. Germline V CDR1 and CDR2: SNHLY, FYNNEI. This CDR3 is 15 amino acids long. Trimming removed 4 bases from V and 5 bases from J; junction bases left unmatched: 5. CDR3 nucleotides: TGTGCCAGCAGTGCTCCCGGGACAGGGGATCAGCCCCAGCATTTT. Residues: CASSAPGTGDQPQHF.

This clone was seen a few times. The J gene is TRBJ2-1, the V gene TRBV30; D possibly corresponds to TRBD2 (6 bases). This CDR3 is 17 amino acids long. V was cut by 4 bases and J by 0 bases, with 19 bases left in between. Per germline, CDR1 GTSNPN and CDR2 SVGIG (reference sequence). CDR3 sequence reads: CAWNTLDGTPSYNEQFF. CDR3 coding DNA: TGTGCCTGGAACACCTTGGACGGGACTCCCTCCTACAATGAGCAGTTCTTC.

The rearrangement joins TRBV4-1 to TRBJ2-1; TRBD2 aligns across 10 bases. CDR1 is MGHRA, CDR2 YSYEKL, per germline. The length of the CDR3 is 20 residues. Germline trimming cut 3 bases from V and 0 bases from J; bases unmatched to any gene: 14. The CDR3 reads CASSHILAGPLMGSYNEQFF. CDR3 sequence (DNA): TGCGCCAGCAGCCATATACTAGCGGGACCCCTTATGGGCTCCTACAATGAGCAGTTCTTC.

V gene TRBV5-5 combines with J gene TRBJ2-7, with D possibly TRBD1 on 5 matching bases. V was pared by 5 bases and J by 0 bases, with 15 bases between. The CDR3 length is 15 residues. The germline V gene encodes CDR1 SGHKS and CDR2 YYEKEE (reference sequence). The chain's CDR3 is CASRVGPVNSYEQYF. CDR3 DNA: TGTGCCAGCAGGGTGGGGCCAGTAAACTCCTACGAGCAGTACTTC.